A selection of T cell receptor beta chains follows, all from one sample in a study of shared clonotypes between healthy human individuals. TCRdb's table, derived via immunoSEQ multiplex PCR, lists solely in-frame clones and lacks some. The sample records approximately 1.4 million clones, 95% to 99% being singletons. The sample taken for sequencing was naive CD4+ T cells sorted from blood. The receptor set was obtained from a man younger than 45 in good health. Each CDR3 is given with its conserved first and last residue. The D gene is left open where the match is weak. Rows may omit the clone size; those that give it use once, few, many or a size class.

d_gene	j_gene	abundance	v_gene	CDR3nt	CDR3aa
TRBD2	TRBJ2-2	-	TRBV6-4	TGTGCCAGCCGCGGGAGGCCCACCGGGGAGCTGTTTTTT	CASRGRPTGELFF
TRBD2	TRBJ2-7	-	TRBV13	TGTGCCAGCAGCCGGACTAGCGGGACCTACGAGCAGTACTTC	CASSRTSGTYEQYF
-	TRBJ2-7	-	TRBV4-1	TGCGCCAGCAGCCTCGGAAACGGGCCCTACGAGCAGTACTTC	CASSLGNGPYEQYF
TRBD1	TRBJ1-1	-	TRBV7-9	TGTGCCAGCAGACACCGGGACAGGGAAACTGAAGCTTTCTTT	CASRHRDRETEAFF
-	TRBJ2-5	-	TRBV9	TGTGCCAGCAGCCCCTATCGGGGTAAGGAGACCCAGTACTTC	CASSPYRGKETQYF
TRBD1	TRBJ2-3	-	TRBV6-1	TGTGCCAGCAGGGACAGGGGTTTATCAGATACGCAGTATTTT	CASRDRGLSDTQYF
-	TRBJ2-7	-	TRBV19	TGTGCCAGTAGTATTTGGTCCGAGAACACCTACGAGCAGTACTTC	CASSIWSENTYEQYF
TRBD1	TRBJ2-5	-	TRBV13	TGTGCCAGCAGCTCCTTAGGGACAGGGCAAGAGACCCAGTACTTC	CASSSLGTGQETQYF
TRBD1	TRBJ1-1	-	TRBV5-4	TGTGCCAGCAGCACGGACAGGGGATCAATCCGGACTGAAGCTTTCTTT	CASSTDRGSIRTEAFF
-	TRBJ1-2	-	TRBV28	TGTGCCAGCAGCTATAAGGGGGAGGGCTACACCTTC	CASSYKGEGYTF
TRBD1	TRBJ2-5	-	TRBV5-1	TGCGCCAGCAGCTCGGACAGGGGGCGTGTAGAGACCCAGTACTTC	CASSSDRGRVETQYF
-	TRBJ2-5	-	TRBV5-1	TGCGCCAGCAGCTTGGGGCAGACCCTACAAGAGACCCAGTACTTC	CASSLGQTLQETQYF
-	TRBJ1-3	-	TRBV15	TGTGCCACCAGCAGAGCGACAGGTCCTGGAAACACCATATATTTT	CATSRATGPGNTIYF
-	TRBJ2-3	-	TRBV9	TGTGCCAGCAGCGTCTCGGGACTTCCGGGCGCAGATACGCAGTATTTT	CASSVSGLPGADTQYF
-	TRBJ1-1	-	TRBV7-9	TGTGCCAGCAGCTTCAAAATACAAAACACTGAAGCTTTCTTT	CASSFKIQNTEAFF
-	TRBJ2-7	-	TRBV10-1	TGCGCCAGCAGTGATCTGTCTAGGCCCTACGAGCAGTACTTC	CASSDLSRPYEQYF
TRBD2	TRBJ2-7	-	TRBV2	TGTGCCAGCAGAGCCGGACTAGCGGGATTTCTGGGATCCTACGAGCAGTACTTC	CASRAGLAGFLGSYEQYF
-	TRBJ1-5	-	TRBV15	TGTGCCACAGGAAGAGTCTCCAATCAGCCCCAGCATTTT	CATGRVSNQPQHF
-	TRBJ1-1	-	TRBV11-2	TGTGCCAGCAGCTCATACACTGAAGCTTTCTTT	CASSSYTEAFF
-	TRBJ1-4	-	TRBV10-3	TGTGCCATCAGCAGGGTGGAGGATGAAAAACTGTTTTTT	CAISRVEDEKLFF
TRBD1	TRBJ2-2	once	TRBV5-1	TGCGCCAGCAGCCCAACAGGGGCGGCAAACACCGGGGAGCTGTTTTTT	CASSPTGAANTGELFF
TRBD1	TRBJ2-7	-	TRBV7-8	TGTGCCAGCAGCTTAGTACAGGGGAACTACGAGCAGTACTTC	CASSLVQGNYEQYF
-	TRBJ2-3	-	TRBV11-2	TGTGCCAGCAGCTTAGATAGAGGACCCAGCACAGATACGCAGTATTTT	CASSLDRGPSTDTQYF
-	TRBJ1-2	-	TRBV18	TGTGCCAGCTCACCATTCGAGCCGGGTCGCGGCGGTTTCGTCTACACCTTC	CASSPFEPGRGGFVYTF
-	TRBJ2-6	-	TRBV14	TGTGCCAGCAGCCAATCGACAGGCTACAAGGGGGCCAACGTCCTGACTTTC	CASSQSTGYKGANVLTF
-	TRBJ1-2	-	TRBV6-1	TGTGCCAGCAGTGAAGCCGAGGACATGTTATATGGCTACACCTTC	CASSEAEDMLYGYTF
TRBD2	TRBJ2-5	-	TRBV30	TGTGCCTGGAAGGCTAGCGGGAGACACCAAGAGACCCAGTACTTC	CAWKASGRHQETQYF
-	TRBJ1-1	once	TRBV5-1	TGCGCCAGCAGCGACCGGGTACTGAACACTGAAGCTTTCTTT	CASSDRVLNTEAFF
TRBD2	TRBJ2-2	-	TRBV27	TGTGCCAGCAGTTCTTCAGCGGGGACCGGGGAGCTGTTTTTT	CASSSSAGTGELFF
TRBD1	TRBJ2-7	-	TRBV5-5	TGTGCCAGCAGCTGGCGTTCAGGGGGCGCGTCCTACGAGCAGTACTTC	CASSWRSGGASYEQYF
-	TRBJ1-3	-	TRBV7-7	TGTGCTAGCAGCTTAGGGGCGGGCCAGGGAAACACCATATATTTT	CASSLGAGQGNTIYF
-	TRBJ2-5	-	TRBV5-1	TGCGCCAGCAAACAGGAGTCGGAGACCCAGTACTTC	CASKQESETQYF
-	TRBJ2-3	-	TRBV15	TGTGCCACCACCCCCTCGAACCGAGATACGCAGTATTTT	CATTPSNRDTQYF
-	TRBJ2-1	-	TRBV28	TGTGCCAGCAGAAGTTCAGGGGCTTACAATGAGCAGTTCTTC	CASRSSGAYNEQFF
-	TRBJ2-1	-	TRBV6-4	TGTGCCAGCGCCCCGGTAGACTTAGGTGAGCAGTTCTTC	CASAPVDLGEQFF
-	TRBJ1-5	-	TRBV9	TGTGCCAGCAGCGCTCAGGGGAATAGCAATCAGCCCCAGCATTTT	CASSAQGNSNQPQHF
-	TRBJ2-3	-	TRBV10-1	TGCGCCACCAGACTGACTGGATCGGATACGCAGTATTTT	CATRLTGSDTQYF
TRBD1	TRBJ2-3	-	TRBV6-5	TGTGCCAGCAGTTACTCAGGGGGCCTGCCAGATACGCAGTATTTT	CASSYSGGLPDTQYF
TRBD2	TRBJ2-7	-	TRBV18	TGTGCCAGCTCACCGAACATGGGACTAGCGATCGAGCAGTACTTC	CASSPNMGLAIEQYF
TRBD1	TRBJ2-7	-	TRBV6-5	TGTGCCAGCACGGACAGGGATCGGAGCGAGCAGTACTTC	CASTDRDRSEQYF
TRBD1	TRBJ2-3	-	TRBV7-6	TGTGCCAGCAGCTTAGCGACGCGAGCAGGGGGCACAACAGATACGCAGTATTTT	CASSLATRAGGTTDTQYF
-	TRBJ2-2	-	TRBV7-9	TGTGCCAGCAGCGGGGAGGGGGAGCTGTTTTTT	CASSGEGELFF
-	TRBJ2-2	-	TRBV2	TGTGCCAGCAGTTTCAAGCAGACCACCGGGGAGCTGTTTTTT	CASSFKQTTGELFF
-	TRBJ2-5	once	TRBV7-7	TGTGCTAGCAGCTTCGGACAGGGAGGGGAGACCCAGTACTTC	CASSFGQGGETQYF
-	TRBJ2-1	-	TRBV7-9	TGTGCCAGCAGCTGGCGGTGGCGTGGAAAGGATGAGCAGTTCTTC	CASSWRWRGKDEQFF
TRBD2	TRBJ2-7	-	TRBV4-1	TGCGCCAGCAGCCGGGTGGCGGGAGGGAGCGTAGAGCAGTACTTC	CASSRVAGGSVEQYF
-	TRBJ2-1	-	TRBV5-4	TGTGCCAGCAGCTTGGGAGGGGTACGATACAATGAGCAGTTCTTC	CASSLGGVRYNEQFF